The present T cell receptor (beta chain) was sequenced within a study of blood T cells in healthy people across ages. A J-beta primer mix and a sample-barcoded 5' primer were used in a second PCR of roughly 7 to 12 cycles. MiXCR, run by TCRdb on the 5' RACE reads, gives a single entry per CDR3 protein. The data hold more than 600,000 distinct CDR3 sequences, with roughly 25% observed a single time. Trimming took 0 bases from V and 2 from J, leaving 8 bases between them. Germline V gives CDR1 KGHDR, CDR2 SFDVKD. CDR3 length: 15 amino acids. These data are also associated with another study on T cells of mothers and their children.

This chain links TRBV24-1 with TRBJ2-3; D remains unclear. The source material was blood. This clonotype originated in a boy aged 10-17 years in good health. CDR3 region: CATSDLAQTTDTQYF. The CDR3 coding sequence is TGTGCCACCAGTGATTTGGCTCAGACCACAGATACGCAGTATTTT.